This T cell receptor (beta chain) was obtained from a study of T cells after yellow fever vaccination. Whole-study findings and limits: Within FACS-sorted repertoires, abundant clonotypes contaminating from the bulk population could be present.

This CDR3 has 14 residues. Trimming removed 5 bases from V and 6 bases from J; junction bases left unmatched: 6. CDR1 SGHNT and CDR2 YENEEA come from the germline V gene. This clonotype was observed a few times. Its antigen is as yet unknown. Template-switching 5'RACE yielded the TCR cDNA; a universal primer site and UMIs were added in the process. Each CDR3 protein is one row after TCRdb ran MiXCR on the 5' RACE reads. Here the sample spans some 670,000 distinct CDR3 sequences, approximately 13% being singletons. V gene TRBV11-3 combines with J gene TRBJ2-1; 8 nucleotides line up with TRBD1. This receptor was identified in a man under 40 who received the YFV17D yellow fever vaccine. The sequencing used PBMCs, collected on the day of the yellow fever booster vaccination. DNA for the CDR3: TGTGCCAGCAGCCCGGGACAGGCCCTCAATGAGCAGTTCTTC. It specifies CASSPGQALNEQFF.